This TCR beta chain was retrieved from a study of T cells in localized non-small cell lung cancer. Regarding the study as a whole: Uninvolved adjacent lung showed the highest T cell clonality, exceeding tumor. Blood T cell density predicted longer survival; adjacent-lung clonality, shorter. Heterogeneity remains possible, as sequencing covered one tumor region only. Appearances in adjacent lung were noted for a median approximately 52 of the top 100 tumor clones.

Germline V CDR1 and CDR2: MNHNS, SASEGT. CDR3 length: 14 residues. The germline V and J ends were trimmed by 6 bases and 0 bases, with 9 bases remaining between them. About this clone: The antigen remains undetermined.

The table came from immunoSEQ multiplex PCR; TCRdb's copy has only in-frame clones and leaves some out. The repertoire includes around 140,000 clones, 70% to 90% of them detected once, and over 1.5% sits in the top ten. The sequence was obtained from a female donor of 60 years or more with stage I lung adenocarcinoma. The sample here was peripheral blood, taken before any cancer treatment. This rearrangement joins TRBV6-1 to TRBJ1-5, with D unresolved. CDR3 residues: CASSPRNSNQPQHF. The CDR3 DNA is TGTGCCAGCAGCCCACGTAATAGCAATCAGCCCCAGCATTTT.